The clone carrying this TCR beta chain came up a few times. The data were taken from a study of regulatory T cells in long-lasting Graves disease. According to the study, TCR beta libraries were built with iRepertoire HTBI primers and CDR3-region Arm-PCR. One entry per CDR3 protein, called by TCRdb with MiXCR from the multiplex PCR reads. The sample records 350,000 to 450,000 distinct CDR3 sequences, more than 12% being singletons. The time point denotes: newly diagnosed GD, antithyroid drugs for less than 3 months. The TCR library was prepared using RNA isolated from PBMCs. The sample was also reused in another study, on T cells in Graves' hyperthyroidism and ophthalmopathy.

The TCR originated in a woman between 25 and 40 years old with Graves disease. The sample here was peripheral blood mononuclear cells (PBMCs), taken at new diagnosis, from a patient treated with antithyroid drugs.

This CDR3 is CASSPTRDRGYLSGANVLTF. DNA of the CDR3: TGCGCCAGCAGCCCCACCCGGGACAGGGGATATCTCTCTGGGGCCAACGTCCTGACTTTC. This chain connects TRBV5-1 to TRBJ2-6; 10 bases match TRBD1. This CDR3 region has 20 residues. Germline trimming cut 4 bases from V and 0 bases from J; bases unmatched to any gene: 13. CDR1 is SGHRS and CDR2 is YFSETQ in the germline V gene.